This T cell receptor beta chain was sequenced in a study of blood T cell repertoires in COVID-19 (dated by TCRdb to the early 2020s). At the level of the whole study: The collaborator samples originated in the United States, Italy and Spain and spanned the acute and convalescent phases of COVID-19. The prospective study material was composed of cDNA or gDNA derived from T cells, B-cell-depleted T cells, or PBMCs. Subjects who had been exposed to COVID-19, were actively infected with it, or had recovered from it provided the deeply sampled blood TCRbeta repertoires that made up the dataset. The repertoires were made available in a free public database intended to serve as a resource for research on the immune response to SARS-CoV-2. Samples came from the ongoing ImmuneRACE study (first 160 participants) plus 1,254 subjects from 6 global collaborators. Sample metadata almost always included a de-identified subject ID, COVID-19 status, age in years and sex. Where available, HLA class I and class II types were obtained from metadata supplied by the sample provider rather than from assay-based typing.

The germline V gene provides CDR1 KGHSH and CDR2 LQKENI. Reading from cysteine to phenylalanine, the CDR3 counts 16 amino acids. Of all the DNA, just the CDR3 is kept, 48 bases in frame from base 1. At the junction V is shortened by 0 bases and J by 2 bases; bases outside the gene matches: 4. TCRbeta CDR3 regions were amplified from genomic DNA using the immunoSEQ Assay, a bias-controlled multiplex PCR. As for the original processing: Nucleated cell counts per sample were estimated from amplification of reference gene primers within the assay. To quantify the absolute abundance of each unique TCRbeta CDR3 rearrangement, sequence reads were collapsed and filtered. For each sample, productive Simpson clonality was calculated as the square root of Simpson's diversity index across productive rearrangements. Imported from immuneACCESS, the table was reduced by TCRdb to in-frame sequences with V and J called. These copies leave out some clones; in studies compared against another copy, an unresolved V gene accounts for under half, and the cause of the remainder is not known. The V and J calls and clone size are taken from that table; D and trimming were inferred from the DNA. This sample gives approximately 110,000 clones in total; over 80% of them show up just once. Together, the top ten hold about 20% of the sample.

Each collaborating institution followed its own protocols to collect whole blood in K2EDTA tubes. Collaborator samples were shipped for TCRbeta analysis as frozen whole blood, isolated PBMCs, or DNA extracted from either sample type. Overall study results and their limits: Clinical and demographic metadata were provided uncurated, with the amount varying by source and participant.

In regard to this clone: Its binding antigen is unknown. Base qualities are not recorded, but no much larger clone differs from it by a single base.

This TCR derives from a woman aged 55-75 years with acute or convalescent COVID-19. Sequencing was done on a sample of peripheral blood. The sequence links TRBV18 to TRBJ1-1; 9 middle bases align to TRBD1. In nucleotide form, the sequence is TGTGCCAGCTCACCACCCACAGGGGGCTCCAACACTGAAGCTTTCTTT. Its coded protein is CASSPPTGGSNTEAFF.